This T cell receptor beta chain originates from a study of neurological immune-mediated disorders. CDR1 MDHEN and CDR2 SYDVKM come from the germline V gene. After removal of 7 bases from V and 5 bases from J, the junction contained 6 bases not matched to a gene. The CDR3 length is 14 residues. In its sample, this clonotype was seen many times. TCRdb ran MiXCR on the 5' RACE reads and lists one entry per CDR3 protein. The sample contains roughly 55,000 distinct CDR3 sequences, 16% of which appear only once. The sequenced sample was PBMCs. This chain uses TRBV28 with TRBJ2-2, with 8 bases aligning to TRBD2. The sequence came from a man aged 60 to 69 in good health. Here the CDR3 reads CASISAGETGELFF. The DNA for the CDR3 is TGTGCCAGCATTTCAGCGGGAGAAACCGGGGAGCTGTTTTTT. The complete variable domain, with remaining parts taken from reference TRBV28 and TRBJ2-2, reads DVKVTQSSRYLVKRTGEKVFLECVQDMDHENMFWYRQDPGLGLRLIYFSYDVKMKEKGDIPEGYSVSREKKERFSLILESASTNQTSMYLCASISAGETGELFFGEGSRLTVL.